This entry describes one T cell receptor (beta chain). Its antigen is undetermined. The CDR3 length is 15 residues. The V segment lost 4 bases and the J segment 2 bases; nucleotides outside the gene matches: 2. Germline V lookup: CDR1 SGHNT, CDR2 YENEEA. Repertoires were generated with immunoSEQ multiplex PCR, while TCRdb's copy carries only in-frame clones and drops some. The repertoire includes over 1,000 clones, roughly a fifth of them detected once, and about 16% sits in the top ten. The data originate from a study of T cells in localized non-small cell lung cancer. Study-level results: It was uninvolved adjacent lung that showed the highest T cell clonality, exceeding tumor. Of the top 100 tumor clones, median approximately 50 were in adjacent lung, 25 to 30 among its top 100.

The TCR was taken from a woman aged 40-69 years with stage I lung adenocarcinoma. The gene calls are TRBV11-3 and TRBJ2-6; TRBD1 aligns across 7 bases. Specimen: normal lung tissue next to the tumor, collected before any cancer treatment. The CDR3 bases are TGTGCCAGCAGCTCAGACAGGGCTGGGGCCAACGTCCTGACTTTC. It yields the protein CASSSDRAGANVLTF.